One T cell receptor (beta chain) is described in this entry. Its antigen is undetermined. TCRdb's copy holds only in-frame clones and misses some; the assay was immunoSEQ multiplex PCR. Of under 95,000 clones listed, approximately 83% were seen once; the top ten hold more than 9%. The germline V gene has CDR1 MNHEY and CDR2 SVGAGI. The CDR3 has 14 amino acids. V lost 5 bases to trimming and J lost 2 bases, with 12 bases between them. These data originate in a study of T cell responses to AZD1222 COVID-19 vaccine. Points from the study as a whole: Donors were largely white British and mainly female; clonal diversity was possibly underestimated. With dominance at 160-218 and 743-854, vaccine-associated CD4 TCRs spanned spike. Receipt of two AZD1222 doses was followed by a rise in Spike-specific TCR breadth and depth.

It was second doses at about 4 or about 12 weeks that were pooled. This specimen was peripheral blood, taken 28 days after the second AZD1222 dose. This TCR came from an adult who received the AZD1222 COVID-19 vaccine. The chain couples TRBV6-5 to TRBJ1-2; D is possibly TRBD1 (6 bases). The CDR3: CASSRTASNYGYTF. CDR3 in DNA: TGTGCCAGCAGTCGGACAGCTAGCAACTATGGCTACACCTTC.